Listed here are 20 T cell receptor beta chains from one sample, sequenced in a study of blood T cell repertoires in COVID-19. Profiling relied on immunoSEQ multiplex PCR, and the TCRdb table lists in-frame clones only, not all of them. Among approximately 110,000 clones, 84% were seen once, and the ten largest hold under 8%. Sequenced material: peripheral blood. The receptors were gathered from an elderly woman with active or convalescent COVID-19.

The chain employs TRBV30 and TRBJ1-1; D is unclear. There are 12 residues in the CDR3. The ends were cut back, 3 bases at V and 3 bases at J, with 8 bases in the middle. Per germline, CDR1 GTSNPN and CDR2 SVGIG (reference sequence). The CDR3 region is CAWSREYTEAFF. CDR3 in DNA: TGTGCCTGGAGCCGGGAATACACTGAAGCTTTCTTT.

J is TRBJ2-4 and V is TRBV7-9; possible D gene TRBD1, 6 bases. Trimming took off 5 bases at V and 7 bases at J, with 12 bases between the two ends. Germline V gene sequence: CDR1 SEHNR, CDR2 FQNEAQ (reference sequence). The CDR3 is made up of 13 amino acids. The CDR3 sequence: CASSPGTRNIQYF. Here the CDR3 DNA reads TGTGCCAGCAGCCCCGGGACAAGGAACATTCAGTACTTC.

This rearrangement joins TRBV19 to TRBJ2-3; a possible D gene is TRBD1 (7 bases). V lost 4 bases, J lost 4 bases, and 12 bases lay in between. Per germline, CDR1 LNHDA and CDR2 SQIVND (reference sequence). This CDR3 spans 14 amino acids. CDR3: CASSTQGEADTQYF. CDR3 in DNA: TGTGCCAGTAGTACCCAGGGGGAGGCAGATACGCAGTATTTT.

The rearrangement uses TRBV13 and TRBJ2-2; 13 bases align to TRBD2. CDR1 PRHDT and CDR2 FYEKMQ come from the germline V gene (reference sequence). After removal of 2 bases from V and 0 bases from J, the junction contained 9 bases not matched to a gene. This CDR3 is built from 20 residues. The CDR3 bases are TGTGCCAGCAGCTTAAATCCGGGACTAGCGGGAATCGCGAACACCGGGGAGCTGTTTTTT. Translated, it gives CASSLNPGLAGIANTGELFF.

This clone has just a few counts. The chain is built from TRBV24-1 and TRBJ2-7; maybe TRBD1 (5 bases). CDR1 KGHDR and CDR2 SFDVKD come from the germline V gene. This CDR3 has 13 residues. V was pared by 6 bases and J by 1 base, with 9 bases between. CDR3 DNA sequence: TGTGCCACCAGTAAGGGGTTATCCTACGAGCAGTACTTC. Protein sequence: CATSKGLSYEQYF.

This chain links TRBV13 with TRBJ2-1; TRBD2 agrees at 9 bases. The CDR3 is made up of 15 amino acids. Trimming cost V 6 bases and J 1 base; bases outside gene matches: 4. Per germline, CDR1 PRHDT and CDR2 FYEKMQ (reference sequence). The CDR3, as DNA: TGTGCCAGCAGTCGAACTAGCGGGTCCTACAATGAGCAGTTCTTC. It is translated as CASSRTSGSYNEQFF.

The DNA of the CDR3 is TGTGCCAGCAGCCAAGCAATCGGTGGGACAACCGGAAACACCATATATTTT. Its protein product is CASSQAIGGTTGNTIYF. The chain couples TRBV3-1 (or the pseudogene TRBV3-2) to TRBJ1-3; D may be TRBD1 (6 bases). The CDR3 is 17 amino acids. V dropped 1 base and J dropped 4 bases, with 17 bases sitting between them. Germline V lookup: CDR1 LGHDT, CDR2 YNNKEL (reference sequence).

This clone was picked up one time. V usage is TRBV19 and J usage is TRBJ2-7; perhaps TRBD2 as D (6 bases). Germline V lookup: CDR1 LNHDA, CDR2 SQIVND (reference sequence). V lost 5 bases, J lost 7 bases, and 30 bases lay in between. The CDR3 has 18 amino acids. CDR3 nucleotide sequence: TGTGCCAGTAGTCGCGGGGTGTCTAGCGTGAGCACCAGAGGGGAGCAGTACTTC. This codes for CASSRGVSSVSTRGEQYF.

The table lists this clone with a count of one. V is TRBV3-1 (or the pseudogene TRBV3-2) and J is TRBJ2-7; a weak D match, TRBD2 (6 bases). The CDR3 covers 14 residues. V gave up 5 bases and J gave up 4 bases, with 15 bases separating them. Germline V gene sequence: CDR1 LGHDT, CDR2 YNNKEL (reference sequence). The CDR3 region has the DNA TGTGCCAGCAGCTGGGCGGGACCCTCATACGAGCAGTACTTC. Protein product: CASSWAGPSYEQYF.

The chain employs TRBV19 and TRBJ1-1; 9 nucleotides match TRBD1. J lost 5 bases, V lost 5 bases, and 12 bases had no gene match. From germline, CDR1 is LNHDA and CDR2 SQIVND (reference sequence). The CDR3 extends over 16 amino acids. The CDR3 loop reads CASSFRTGALETEAFF. The CDR3 nucleotides read TGTGCCAGTAGTTTTCGGACAGGGGCGCTGGAGACTGAAGCTTTCTTT. The full variable domain, in which reference TRBV19 and TRBJ1-1 provide the parts outside the CDR3, is DGGITQSPKYLFRKEGQNVTLSCEQNLNHDAMYWYRQDPGQGLRLIYYSQIVNDFQKGDIAEGYSVSREKKESFPLTVTSAQKNPTAFYLCASSFRTGALETEAFFGQGTRLTVV.

The genes are TRBV15 and TRBJ1-2; TRBD1 agrees at 8 bases. Trimming cost V 3 bases and J 2 bases; bases outside gene matches: 5. This CDR3 is built from 15 residues. Germline-derived CDR1 and CDR2 are LNHNV and YYDKDF (reference sequence). The CDR3 DNA reads as TGTGCCACCAGCAGGGACAGGGCAACAAACTATGGCTACACCTTC. It encodes CATSRDRATNYGYTF.

This chain links TRBV28 with TRBJ2-7, with 9 nucleotides matching TRBD1. The CDR3 sequence is 18 residues long. Germline loops: CDR1 MDHEN, CDR2 SYDVKM. V dropped 3 bases and J dropped 9; count of bases not matched to a gene: 21. CDR3 residues: CASSFLFQGQGKSRLQYF. In nucleotides, the CDR3 is TGTGCCAGCAGTTTCTTGTTTCAAGGACAGGGGAAATCCCGATTGCAGTACTTC.

The rearrangement joins TRBV28 to TRBJ2-7; TRBD2 aligns across 7 bases. The CDR3 is 15 amino acids. Trimming at V came to 0 bases and at J to 2 bases, leaving 4 bases not matched to a gene. The germline CDR1 and CDR2 sequences are MDHEN and SYDVKM. The CDR3 loop reads CASSLWAAGAYEQYF. The CDR3 bases are TGTGCCAGCAGTTTATGGGCGGCGGGGGCCTACGAGCAGTACTTC. Together with reference TRBV28 and TRBJ2-7, the CDR3 gives the full variable domain: DVKVTQSSRYLVKRTGEKVFLECVQDMDHENMFWYRQDPGLGLRLIYFSYDVKMKEKGDIPEGYSVSREKKERFSLILESASTNQTSMYLCASSLWAAGAYEQYFGPGTRLTVT.

The chain employs TRBV6-5 and TRBJ1-1, with 7 bases identical to TRBD1. The CDR3 length is 14 residues. The trim removed 6 bases at V and 1 base at J, leaving 5 bases unmatched. Germline CDR1 reads MNHEY; CDR2 reads SVGAGI. The CDR3: CASRPGTENTEAFF. In DNA, the CDR3 is TGTGCCAGCAGACCCGGGACAGAGAACACTGAAGCTTTCTTT.

The CDR3 loop reads CASSIDYGNEQFF. The CDR3 DNA follows: TGTGCCAGTAGTATAGATTACGGGAATGAGCAGTTCTTC. The V call is TRBV19, the J call TRBJ2-1; D is undetermined. The germline V gene has CDR1 LNHDA and CDR2 SQIVND (reference sequence). The germline V and J ends were trimmed by 0 bases and 7 bases, with 7 bases remaining between them. The CDR3 is made up of 13 amino acids. Supplemented by reference TRBV19 and TRBJ2-1, the full variable domain reads DGGITQSPKYLFRKEGQNVTLSCEQNLNHDAMYWYRQDPGQGLRLIYYSQIVNDFQKGDIAEGYSVSREKKESFPLTVTSAQKNPTAFYLCASSIDYGNEQFFGPGTRLTVL.

This chain uses TRBV28 with TRBJ1-5, with D perhaps matching TRBD1 (6 bases). The germline V gene has CDR1 MDHEN and CDR2 SYDVKM. Trimming left V 2 bases short and J 2 bases short, with 13 bases between. CDR3 length: 16 residues. The CDR3 DNA is TGTGCCAGCAGTTTACCTGGGGGGGCTCGCAATCAGCCCCAGCATTTT. Translating it yields CASSLPGGARNQPQHF.

This chain links TRBV6-5 with TRBJ2-7; TRBD2 matches at 14 bases. CDR1 is MNHEY and CDR2 is SVGAGI in the germline V gene. V shed 7 bases, J shed 6 bases, and the junction held 5 bases outside the gene matches. The CDR3 sequence is 14 residues long. CDR3 in DNA: TGTGCCAGCATCGGGACTAGCGGGAGTGGCGAGCAGTACTTC. As protein: CASIGTSGSGEQYF.

The rearrangement uses TRBV5-4 and TRBJ1-2; D call uncertain. The length of the CDR3 is 15 residues. Germline V gene sequence: CDR1 SGHNT, CDR2 YYREEE (reference sequence). The V end was cut by 1 base, the J end by 8 bases, with 18 bases between. The CDR3 protein is CASSLLGKFAIGYTF. The DNA of the CDR3 is TGTGCCAGCAGCTTGTTGGGCAAATTTGCTATCGGCTACACCTTC.

This clone was found once. The rearrangement links TRBV7-3 to TRBJ2-1; TRBD2 aligns across 11 bases. This CDR3 spans 15 amino acids. Germline V lookup: CDR1 SGHTA, CDR2 FQGTGA. Losses at the gene ends were 1 base for V and 6 bases for J; bases not matched to a gene: 2. CDR3 sequence: CASSLIAGGPNEQFF. The CDR3 DNA reads TGTGCCAGCAGCTTAATAGCGGGAGGGCCCAATGAGCAGTTCTTC.

The chain employs TRBV18 and TRBJ1-5; perhaps TRBD1 as D (6 bases). This CDR3 region has 15 residues. The V gene's germline CDR1 is KGHSH and CDR2 LQKENI. Trimming took 6 bases from V and 4 from J, leaving 16 bases between them. Written as DNA, the CDR3 is TGTGCCAGCTCCCGCAACGGACAGACTAATCAGCCCCAGCATTTT. Translating gives CASSRNGQTNQPQHF.